A single sample is the source of the 20 T cell receptor beta chains below, sequenced in a study of control samples from healthy donors and cancer patients. Data came from immunoSEQ multiplex PCR; TCRdb stores just in-frame clones and leaves some out. The sample lists 130,000 to 150,000 clones; 80% to 95% were seen once. Sequencing used blood. The receptors were gathered from a young man in good health.

J is TRBJ1-2 and V is TRBV28, with D perhaps matching TRBD1 (5 bases). Germline loops: CDR1 MDHEN, CDR2 SYDVKM. The V gene lost 7 bases and the J gene lost 4 bases, with 10 bases spanning the gap. This CDR3 is 12 amino acids long. The CDR3 nucleotides read TGTGCCAGCACCCTCCAGGGCTATGGCTACACCTTC. It encodes CASTLQGYGYTF.

V usage is TRBV25-1 and J usage is TRBJ2-3; D gene unclear. Germline-derived CDR1 and CDR2 are MGHDK and SYGVNS. The CDR3 is made up of 11 amino acids. The V end lost 5 bases, the J end lost 2 bases, and 2 bases lay between the germline ends. CDR3 region: CASSLTDTQYF. DNA for the CDR3: TGTGCCAGCAGTCTCACAGATACGCAGTATTTT.

This clone was seen once. The gene calls are TRBV7-3 and TRBJ2-7; D not certain. The CDR3 extends over 13 amino acids. Germline-derived CDR1 and CDR2 are SGHTA and FQGTGA. V dropped 5 bases and J dropped 0 bases, with 8 bases sitting between them. In nucleotides, the CDR3 is TGTGCCAGCAGCCCGGGTCCCTCCTACGAGCAGTACTTC. It is translated as CASSPGPSYEQYF. Variable domain in full (rest from reference TRBV7-3 and TRBJ2-7): GAGVSQTPSNKVTEKGKYVELRCDPISGHTALYWYRQSLGQGPEFLIYFQGTGAADDSGLPNDRFFAVRPEGSVSTLKIQRTERGDSAVYLCASSPGPSYEQYFGPGTRLTVT.

V gene TRBV3-1 (or the pseudogene TRBV3-2) combines with J gene TRBJ2-7, with D uncertain. The CDR3 length is 15 residues. The germline V gene encodes CDR1 LGHDT and CDR2 YNNKEL (reference sequence). V was trimmed by 1 base and J by 3 bases, leaving 13 bases between them. The CDR3 here is CASSQVRASDYEQYF. The CDR3 coding sequence is TGTGCCAGCAGCCAAGTCCGGGCTAGTGACTACGAGCAGTACTTC.

In its sample, this clone was seen a few times. The V and J genes are TRBV28 and TRBJ2-7; possible D gene TRBD1, 5 bases. CDR1 MDHEN and CDR2 SYDVKM come from the germline V gene. The length of the CDR3 is 14 residues. V was clipped by 5 bases and J by 2 bases, with 13 bases between them. The CDR3 loop is CASSPQGKTYEQYF. The CDR3 DNA is TGTGCCAGCAGTCCCCAGGGCAAGACCTACGAGCAGTACTTC.

The genes are TRBV11-2 and TRBJ1-1; D is possibly TRBD1 (5 bases). V dropped 5 bases and J dropped 7 bases, with 14 bases sitting between them. Germline CDR1 SGHAT, CDR2 FQNNGV. The CDR3 covers 13 residues. The CDR3 DNA reads as TGTGCCAGCAGCCCGTGGGGGGAGGGTGAAGCTTTCTTT. Its protein is CASSPWGEGEAFF.

This clone is labeled medium-sized. The rearrangement joins TRBV7-2 to TRBJ1-6; possibly TRBD1 for D (5 bases). This CDR3 comprises 13 residues. Trimming stripped 5 bases from V and 10 bases from J, with 12 bases between. The germline V gene encodes CDR1 SGHTA and CDR2 FQGNSA. The CDR3 DNA follows: TGTGCCAGCAGCACTAGAAGGGGCTCACCCCTCCACTTT. Its protein is CASSTRRGSPLHF. The variable domain in full, completed from reference TRBV7-2 and TRBJ1-6, reads GAGVSQSPSNKVTEKGKDVELRCDPISGHTALYWYRQSLGQGLEFLIYFQGNSAPDKSGLPSDRFSAERTGGSVSTLTIQRTQQEDSAVYLCASSTRRGSPLHFGNGTRLTVT.

The J gene is TRBJ2-3, the V gene TRBV13; 11 bases match TRBD2. Unmatched junction bases numbered 5, after V lost 4 bases and J lost 2 bases. The V gene's germline CDR1 is PRHDT and CDR2 FYEKMQ (reference sequence). There are 16 residues in the CDR3. This CDR3 reads CASSYTSGGYTDTQYF. The CDR3 bases are TGTGCCAGCAGCTACACTAGCGGGGGCTACACAGATACGCAGTATTTT. Full variable domain (rest looked up from reference TRBV13 and TRBJ2-3): AAGVIQSPRHLIKEKRETATLKCYPIPRHDTVYWYQQGPGQDPQFLISFYEKMQSDKGSIPDRFSAQQFSDYHSELNMSSLELGDSALYFCASSYTSGGYTDTQYFGPGTRLTVL.

This sequence joins TRBV10-2 and TRBJ2-7, with TRBD2 as a possible D gene (6 bases). Germline-derived CDR1 and CDR2 are WSHSY and SAAADI. CDR3 length equals 14 residues. V was clipped by 6 bases and J by 1 base, with 13 bases between them. The CDR3 sequence: CASSPGTDSYEQYF. The DNA of the CDR3 is TGCGCCAGCAGCCCGGGGACTGATTCCTACGAGCAGTACTTC.

Only one count was recorded for this clone. V gene TRBV6-5 combines with J gene TRBJ2-7; 8 positions agree with TRBD1. J lost 3 bases, V lost 8 bases, and 9 bases had no gene match. The CDR3 runs to 14 residues. CDR1 is MNHEY and CDR2 is SVGAGI in the germline V gene. DNA for the CDR3: TGTGCCAGCTCCGTCGGACAGGGATTCTACGAGCAGTACTTC. Protein product: CASSVGQGFYEQYF.

Only one count was recorded for this clone. V gene TRBV14 combines with J gene TRBJ1-6; the D is unclear. Per the germline V gene, CDR1 is SGHDN and CDR2 is FVKESK. The CDR3 is made up of 15 amino acids. Trimming left V 2 bases short and J 9 bases short, with 14 bases between. The CDR3 DNA follows: TGTGCCAGCAGCCAAATATCCATCAAGGGTTCACCCCTCCACTTT. This sequence encodes CASSQISIKGSPLHF.

This clone was recorded once. The chain links TRBV18 to TRBJ2-1; the D gene is possibly TRBD2 (6 bases). The CDR3 has 16 residues. The germline gives CDR1 KGHSH, CDR2 LQKENI. V lost 3 bases to trimming and J lost 0 bases, with 12 bases between them. The CDR3 protein is CASSPSQTSSYNEQFF. The CDR3 DNA reads as TGTGCCAGCTCACCGTCTCAGACTAGCTCCTACAATGAGCAGTTCTTC.

This chain uses TRBV5-1 with TRBJ2-7, with TRBD2 matching over 7 bases. The CDR3 spans 12 residues. Per germline, CDR1 SGHRS and CDR2 YFSETQ. V shed 3 bases, J shed 6 bases, and the junction held 3 bases outside the gene matches. In nucleotides, the CDR3 is TGCGCCAGCAGCTATACTAGCGCCGAGCAGTACTTC. Residues: CASSYTSAEQYF.

Comments on this clone: The same CDR3 is also encoded by other DNA sequences in this sample. The CDR3 DNA is TGCGCCAGCAGCTTGGAGGGAGGAGATCAGCCCCAGCATTTT. It translates to CASSLEGGDQPQHF. This chain joins TRBV5-1 and TRBJ1-5; D is ambiguous. The CDR3 covers 14 residues. V lost 0 bases and J 5 bases, leaving 9 bases between the germline ends. Looked up from germline, CDR1 is SGHRS and CDR2 is YFSETQ.

This sequence joins TRBV19 and TRBJ1-5, with 12 bases aligning to TRBD1. Germline CDR1 is LNHDA and CDR2 is SQIVND (reference sequence). The V gene end was trimmed by 1 base and the J gene end by 7 bases; junction bases not matched to a gene: 5. The CDR3 totals 16 residues. The CDR3 region is CASSIGGTGGRQPQHF. Written as DNA, the CDR3 is TGTGCCAGTAGTATAGGCGGGACAGGGGGCAGGCAGCCCCAGCATTTT. The variable domain in full, completed from reference TRBV19 and TRBJ1-5, reads DGGITQSPKYLFRKEGQNVTLSCEQNLNHDAMYWYRQDPGQGLRLIYYSQIVNDFQKGDIAEGYSVSREKKESFPLTVTSAQKNPTAFYLCASSIGGTGGRQPQHFGDGTRLSIL.

V is TRBV7-9 and J is TRBJ1-5, with unresolved D. The CDR3 covers 15 residues. Germline values: CDR1 SEHNR, CDR2 FQNEAQ (reference sequence). V was pared by 1 base and J by 3 bases, with 10 bases between. Here the CDR3 reads CASSLEADNNQPQHF. The CDR3 bases are TGTGCCAGCAGCTTAGAGGCTGACAACAATCAGCCCCAGCATTTT.

J is TRBJ2-2 and V is TRBV19; 7 positions agree with TRBD1. V was clipped by 5 bases and J by 3 bases; unmatched bases: 9. The germline gives CDR1 LNHDA, CDR2 SQIVND (reference sequence). The CDR3 runs 16 residues. CDR3 protein: CASSPPTGTYTGELFF. CDR3 bases: TGTGCCAGTAGTCCGCCGACAGGGACCTACACCGGGGAGCTGTTTTTT.

This clone was picked up one time. The rearrangement links TRBV5-1 to TRBJ2-4; D remains ambiguous. Trimming stripped 3 bases from V and 0 bases from J, with 4 bases between. Germline V gives CDR1 SGHRS, CDR2 YFSETQ. The length of the CDR3 is 13 residues. The CDR3 protein is CASSSVAKNIQYF. CDR3 nucleotide sequence: TGCGCCAGCAGCTCGGTAGCCAAAAACATTCAGTACTTC.

The chain employs TRBV9 and TRBJ2-2; D is ambiguous. Germline V gives CDR1 SGDLS, CDR2 YYNGEE. The CDR3 is 15 residues long. Trimming took off 0 bases at V and 2 bases at J, with 8 bases between the two ends. CDR3 DNA sequence: TGTGCCAGCAGCGTAGGCGAGGTCAACACCGGGGAGCTGTTTTTT. Protein sequence: CASSVGEVNTGELFF.

The gene calls are TRBV19 and TRBJ2-1; the D gene is possibly TRBD1 (6 bases). The V end lost 1 base, the J end lost 4 bases, and 14 bases lay between the germline ends. This CDR3 is built from 16 residues. CDR1 is LNHDA, CDR2 SQIVND, per germline (reference sequence). This CDR3 reads CASSIVGGTPYNEQFF. The CDR3 DNA reads TGTGCCAGTAGTATAGTAGGGGGAACCCCTTACAATGAGCAGTTCTTC.